This TCR beta chain originates from a study of T cell responses to AZD1222 COVID-19 vaccine. Background on the study: Investigators merged groups given second doses at roughly 4 or roughly 12 weeks.

Overall study findings and caveats: Just 5 or 6 AZD1222 recipients tested seropositive at baseline. Among vaccine-associated CD4 TCRs, coverage spanned spike, with dominance at 160-218 and 743-854. The donor cohort was predominantly white British with a female majority, and clonal diversity may have been underestimated.

As regards this clone: Antigen: not known.

The method was immunoSEQ multiplex PCR; TCRdb's version includes in-frame clones alone and lacks a portion of them. Altogether some 86,000 clones are present, around 82% being singletons, with the ten largest covering about 20%. The sample in question was peripheral blood, obtained on day 0 of AZD1222 vaccination. This sequence was found in an adult in good health.

The CDR3, as DNA: TGTGCCAGCATGGAAGTAGACACTGAAGCTTTCTTT. Its protein product is CASMEVDTEAFF. V is TRBV12-3 or TRBV12-4 and J is TRBJ1-1; D call uncertain. This CDR3 is built from 12 residues. V lost 7 bases and J 3 bases, leaving 9 bases between the germline ends.